Below, 3 T cell receptor beta chains from the same sample are listed, as sequenced in a study of T cell responses to AZD1222 COVID-19 vaccine. Clones were read by immunoSEQ multiplex PCR, and TCRdb kept only the in-frame ones, dropping some. The sample lists approximately 180,000 clones, about nine tenths occurring once. Here the sequenced sample was peripheral blood, taken on day 0 of AZD1222 vaccination. Source of these receptors: an adult in good health.

The chain combines TRBV18 with TRBJ1-2, with 8 nucleotides matching TRBD1. Germline V gene data show CDR1 as KGHSH and CDR2 as LQKENI. With V trimmed by 4 bases and J by 8 bases, 6 bases remained unmatched. This CDR3 is built from 13 residues. In DNA form, the CDR3 reads TGTGCCAGCTCACAATACAGGGGGAAGGGCTACACCTTC. Translated: CASSQYRGKGYTF.

This chain connects TRBV27 to TRBJ2-2, with D perhaps TRBD2 (5 bases). CDR1 is MNHEY, CDR2 SMNVEV, per germline (reference sequence). CDR3 length: 15 amino acids. Trimming stripped 0 bases from V and 3 bases from J, with 8 bases between. In nucleotides, the CDR3 is TGTGCCAGCAGTTTATCCGGGGTCCACACCGGGGAGCTGTTTTTT. Its protein product is CASSLSGVHTGELFF.

The chain couples TRBV6-2 or TRBV6-3 to TRBJ1-6; D remains unclear. The CDR3 has 12 amino acids. Germline CDR1 is MNHEY and CDR2 is SVGEGT. Trimming stripped 2 bases from V and 7 bases from J, with 3 bases between. The chain's CDR3 is CASSYINSPLHF. The DNA for the CDR3 is TGTGCCAGCAGTTACATAAATTCACCCCTCCACTTT.